Below, one T cell receptor (beta chain) is given with its context. Its target is not known. This CDR3 has 12 residues. Germline CDR1 reads SNHLY; CDR2 reads FYNNEI. The V end was cut by 10 bases, the J end by 6 bases, with 16 bases between. The table came from immunoSEQ multiplex PCR; TCRdb's copy has only in-frame clones and leaves some out. The sample lists roughly 89,000 clones, about 86% seen once, with 5.5% to 7.5% in the top ten. The data originate from a study of OX40 agonist ivuxolimab in advanced cancers. Findings of the study overall: Dosing at 0.1 to 3.0 mg/kg was accompanied by clonal expansion of CD4+ and CD8+ blood T cells by week 6.

The chain has TRBV2 and TRBJ2-7, with a possible D match to TRBD1 (5 bases). Sample: CD4+ or CD8+ T cells sorted from blood, taken in a trial of the OX40 agonist ivuxolimab. The origin of this receptor is an adult with an advanced solid tumor such as melanoma, head and neck, liver or kidney cancer. This chain's CDR3 is CATADNPGEQYF. Written as DNA, the CDR3 is TGTGCCACCGCGGACAACCCCGGCGAGCAGTACTTC.